Listed below are T cell receptor beta chains from one sample, sequenced in a study of blood T cell repertoires in COVID-19. Profiling relied on immunoSEQ multiplex PCR, and the TCRdb table lists in-frame clones only, not all of them. This sample yields tens of thousands of clones, of which around 83% are seen a single time; approximately 4.6% belongs to the top ten. Sample: peripheral blood. These receptors were taken from a man aged 80 or over with acute or convalescent COVID-19. Both conserved end residues are part of each CDR3. The D gene is left open where the match is weak. Size tells how often a clone was seen (once, few, many) or the class of an expanded clone, and some rows leave it out.

J: TRBJ1-1; V: TRBV5-1; size: NA; length: 14; D: TRBD1; DNA: TGCGCCAGCAGCCCTGGGACAGGGTGGACTGAAGCTTTCTTT; CDR3: CASSPGTGWTEAFF
J: TRBJ2-7; V: TRBV5-4; size: NA; length: 15; D: TRBD2; DNA: TGTGCCAGCGCTGAAAGCGGGATGAGCTCCTACGAGCAGTACTTC; CDR3: CASAESGMSSYEQYF
J: TRBJ1-3; V: TRBV4-3; size: NA; length: 15; D: NA; DNA: TGCGCCAGCAGCCCTGGCCGGGGCTCTGGAAACACCATATATTTT; CDR3: CASSPGRGSGNTIYF
J: TRBJ2-7; V: TRBV11-2; size: few; length: 17; D: TRBD2; DNA: TGTGCCAGCAGCTTAAGCCCCTGGACTAGCCACGCCTACGAGCAGTACTTC; CDR3: CASSLSPWTSHAYEQYF
J: TRBJ1-5; V: TRBV27; size: NA; length: 20; D: TRBD1; DNA: TGTGCCAGCAGTCAGGGTTGGAAAAATAGATACAGGGGAGGCAATCAGCCCCAGCATTTT; CDR3: CASSQGWKNRYRGGNQPQHF
J: TRBJ2-3; V: TRBV9; size: NA; length: 17; D: NA; DNA: TGTGCCAGCAGCCCCCACCCCGGGGGGCCAGGCACAGATACGCAGTATTTT; CDR3: CASSPHPGGPGTDTQYF
J: TRBJ2-1; V: TRBV6-2/TRBV6-3; size: NA; length: 15; D: NA; DNA: TGTGCCAGCAGCCCCTCAGGGCAACCCTACAATGAGCAGTTCTTC; CDR3: CASSPSGQPYNEQFF
J: TRBJ1-1; V: TRBV28; size: NA; length: 14; D: TRBD1; DNA: TGTGCCAGCAGCCGGGGACAGGGGGGTACTGAAGCTTTCTTT; CDR3: CASSRGQGGTEAFF
J: TRBJ2-3; V: TRBV11-2; size: NA; length: 15; D: TRBD2; DNA: TGTGCCAGCAGCTTAATGTCTAGCGGGAGATATACGCAGTATTTT; CDR3: CASSLMSSGRYTQYF
J: TRBJ2-1; V: TRBV10-1; size: NA; length: 17; D: TRBD2; DNA: TGCGCCAGCAGCCTAGTTTCCGGGACTAGCGGCTACAATGAGCAGTTCTTC; CDR3: CASSLVSGTSGYNEQFF
J: TRBJ2-3; V: TRBV2; size: NA; length: 14; D: NA; DNA: TGTGCCACCACGGCCGGGGGATTCACAGATACGCAGTATTTT; CDR3: CATTAGGFTDTQYF
J: TRBJ1-5; V: TRBV27; size: NA; length: 13; D: NA; DNA: TGTGCCAGCAGTCCCACACGCAATCAGCCCCAGCATTTT; CDR3: CASSPTRNQPQHF
J: TRBJ1-4; V: TRBV27; size: NA; length: 15; D: NA; DNA: TGTGCCAGCAGACCTACGCTTCCTGAAGAGGAAAAACTGTTTTTT; CDR3: CASRPTLPEEEKLFF
J: TRBJ2-3; V: TRBV7-3; size: NA; length: 15; D: TRBD1; DNA: TGTGCCAGCAGCCCTGGACAGGGTTTCACAGATACGCAGTATTTT; CDR3: CASSPGQGFTDTQYF
J: TRBJ2-7; V: TRBV7-9; size: NA; length: 14; D: TRBD2; DNA: TGTGCCAGCAGCCCTCGGGAGGGGTCCGACGAGCAGTACTTC; CDR3: CASSPREGSDEQYF
J: TRBJ2-1; V: TRBV6-6; size: NA; length: 13; D: TRBD2; DNA: TGTGCCAGTAAACTAGCGGACAACAATGAGCAGTTCTTC; CDR3: CASKLADNNEQFF
J: TRBJ1-5; V: TRBV7-8; size: NA; length: 17; D: TRBD1; DNA: TGTGCCAGCAGCCCAAACAGGGGTACCTTTAGCAATCAGCCCCAGCATTTT; CDR3: CASSPNRGTFSNQPQHF
J: TRBJ2-1; V: TRBV6-6; size: NA; length: 14; D: TRBD1; DNA: TGTGCCAGCAGTCCGGGACAGCGAATTGATGAGCAGTTCTTC; CDR3: CASSPGQRIDEQFF
J: TRBJ2-7; V: TRBV6-5; size: NA; length: 15; D: TRBD1; DNA: TGTGCCAGCAGTTACTCCGGACAGGGGGCCTACGAGCAGTACTTC; CDR3: CASSYSGQGAYEQYF
J: TRBJ2-5; V: TRBV7-2; size: NA; length: 18; D: TRBD2; DNA: TGTGCCAGCAGCTTAGGGGCTAGCGGGAGGACCCGGCAAGAGACCCAGTACTTC; CDR3: CASSLGASGRTRQETQYF
J: TRBJ2-7; V: TRBV27; size: NA; length: 14; D: TRBD2; DNA: TGTGCCAGCAGAACACTAGCGGGAGTTTACGAGCAGTACTTC; CDR3: CASRTLAGVYEQYF
J: TRBJ1-5; V: TRBV28; size: NA; length: 15; D: NA; DNA: TGTGCCAGCACCGTCGCGCGGGAGAGCAATCAGCCCCAGCATTTT; CDR3: CASTVARESNQPQHF
J: TRBJ1-6; V: TRBV5-1; size: NA; length: 17; D: TRBD1; DNA: TGCGCCAGCAGGATGGACCAGACAGGGTTGTCGGATTCACCCCTCCACTTT; CDR3: CASRMDQTGLSDSPLHF
J: TRBJ2-1; V: TRBV5-4; size: NA; length: 16; D: NA; DNA: TGTGCCAGCAGCTTGGGACCTGACACTGGGAGCGATGAGCAGTTCTTC; CDR3: CASSLGPDTGSDEQFF
J: TRBJ1-4; V: TRBV5-4; size: NA; length: 14; D: NA; DNA: TGTGCCAGCAGCGTGGCCGGAACTAATGAAAAACTGTTTTTT; CDR3: CASSVAGTNEKLFF